The source of this T cell receptor (beta chain) is a study of cytomegalovirus exposure and HLA in healthy donors (dated by TCRdb to 2015 to 2018). Background on the whole study: An earlier analysis of roughly 570 of the donors reported about 300 Gb of sequence data and 100 million to 120 million unique TCR beta sequences obtained from around 190 million T cells. Around 330 gigabases of sequencing data and around 80 million unique TCR sequences made up an early release that covered about 640 HLA-typed donors. Of the roughly 390 genotyped donors, approximately 83% fell in the genetic ancestry cluster associated with self-reported Caucasian donors. The study aimed to test whether cataloging public T cell receptors could reveal signatures of past pathogen exposure. Using immunosequencing, the study profiled T cell repertoires from fewer than 850 subjects and related those repertoires to cytomegalovirus serostatus. Besides the first cohort of 550 to 750 subjects, a separate validation cohort made up of 120 or so different subjects was used. To predict cytomegalovirus infection status, the study combined high-throughput TCR immunosequencing, statistical association of individual TCRs with disease status, and machine learning. To study patterns of TCR occurrence, a later analysis re-analyzed previously published TCR beta repertoires from 666 donors and added high-resolution HLA genotyping. Rather than drawing on any new phenotypic data, the later analysis identified candidate immune exposures from TCR beta sequences and the way those sequences occurred across donors. In an earlier analysis of about 590 of the donors, high-throughput TCR beta sequencing was used to judge whether each TCR beta V gene segment behaved as functional or pseudogenic. Donor age, sex, ethnicity and CMV serostatus were compiled alongside the repertoire data. Genome-wide SNP genotypes for about 65% of the roughly 670 donors were used in a later genetic analysis, which treated that subset as a discovery cohort. All discovery cohort repertoires had been generated on a single sequencing platform. HLA typing covered class I and class II loci at four-digit resolution. The number of donors typed differed by locus, with about 620-630 for A, B, C, DRB1 and DQB1, around 560 for DQA1, approximately 570 for DPA1, and around 460 for DPB1. Several DR-DQ haplotypes were treated as single units for association and clustering because of strong linkage in the cohort. Across approximately 400 genotyped donors of the cohort, an average of approximately 220,000 unique TCR beta nucleotide sequences per donor were sequenced, and roughly a sixth of those sequences were non-productive. Paper-wide results and their limitations: A further reported finding was that TCR beta sequences accurately predicted the HLA-A and HLA-B alleles for most subjects in the first cohort. Because some donors lacked HLA typing at each locus, the association tests relied only on the typed subset. In a later analysis, most CMV-associated TCR beta chains were found to appear HLA-restricted, with HLA associations seemingly driven largely by CMV exposure. A later genetic analysis reported fewer N-insertions in productive TCRs among donors in an Asian-associated ancestry cluster than the roughly 640-donor mean. A total of 150 or so TCR beta chains were listed by the study as associated with cytomegalovirus. In a later analysis, HLA-associated TCR beta chains showed more clonal expansion and lower generation probabilities than non-associated chains that were equally common. In a later analysis, some 18,000 TCR beta sequences were associated with specific HLA alleles at a false discovery rate of 0.05. The sequencing pipeline was judged likely to have produced a cluster of highly shared sequence variants as a technical artifact. When HLA alleles, especially DR and DQ, strongly co-occurred, TCR associations were difficult to assign to individual alleles. Because counts were too low, more than 15 rarely observed V segments, including chromosome 9 orphons, were excluded from the earlier analysis of 587 of the donors. The cohort was sequenced for TCR beta chains only, and without alpha or paired-chain data the features that could be detected were limited. Presence/absence analyses assumed roughly uniform sequencing depth across donors, an assumption that may not hold. A later genetic analysis associated a missense DCLRE1C variant with V-gene and J-gene trimming of TCR beta chains, and an independent cohort replicated the association. In both the original and validation cohorts, the classifier was reported to diagnose cytomegalovirus status with high specificity and sensitivity. In a later analysis, TCR association rates were found to vary across HLA loci, with the most associated TCRs seen for DRB1 alleles and the fewest for HLA-C alleles. Some IMGT-functional V segments, including TRBV6-2 and TRBV6-3, could not be distinguished by the 87-base-pair reads and were therefore excluded. An earlier analysis of approximately 600 of the donors showed that most TCR beta V segments appeared in productive rearrangements either about 87% or about 30% of the time, which broadly matched IMGT annotations. It was suggested by the authors that the approach could potentially be generalized to other disease states and immunological phenotypes. A few of the identified cytomegalovirus-associated TCR beta chains were confirmed in vitro to be specific for cytomegalovirus antigens. Across donors, most TCR sequences were observed very rarely, whereas some public TCRs were present in many individuals. A later analysis reported that several top co-occurrence clusters appeared linked to parvovirus B19, influenza, CMV and Epstein-Barr virus. Linkage disequilibrium might explain the correlated functional status among segregating V segments, but an unknown experimental factor could not be ruled out. Immune exposure information for the cohort was limited to CMV serostatus.

The cohort comprised several hundred healthy bone marrow donors. At the time of sampling, all cohort members were nominally healthy, though unrecorded immune exposures were likely present. The donor tested CMV seropositive, placing the donor among the 289 seropositive members of the cohort. Every donor gave a peripheral blood sample, and the peripheral blood mononuclear cells from that sample were used for TCR beta sequencing. The Qiagen DNeasy Blood Extraction Kit was used to extract genomic DNA from the blood cell samples. V drops 1 base and J drops 3 bases, leaving 12 bases in between. From its cysteine to its phenylalanine, the CDR3 spans 14 amino acids. Just the 42-base CDR3 DNA is kept, in frame starting at base 1. Per the germline V gene, SQVTM is the CDR1 and ANQGSEA is the CDR2. Library preparation employed the immunoSEQ multiplex PCR assay. For the multiplex PCR, a mixture combining 60 forward primers for TCR Vbeta segments and 13 reverse primers for TCR Jbeta segments was used. Amplification of the CDR3 region of rearranged TCR beta genes was performed with a multiplex PCR assay on genomic DNA. On the Illumina HiSeq System, the amplified TCR beta libraries were sequenced as 87-base-pair reads. For the original study's pipeline: Across the 700 or so repertoires, a later analysis counted 60 million to 90 million unique TCR beta chains, 9.5 million to 13 million of which were shared by at least two donors. Raw reads were error-corrected and collapsed into unique sequences with a nearest-neighbor algorithm that merged closely related sequences to remove PCR and sequencing errors. Alignment of CDR3 sequences to IMGT reference sequences was used to assign V, D and J gene segments. For a sequence to be retained, a match of at least six nucleotides to both a V gene segment and a J gene segment was required. Rearrangements were called productive when the CDR3 lacked stop codons and stayed in frame with V and J; all others were non-productive. Following IMGT convention, CDR3 was defined as the stretch from the second conserved V-encoded cysteine up to the conserved J-encoded phenylalanine. The earlier analysis of some 550 of the donors excluded any sequence lacking an unambiguous match to a single V gene segment. An earlier analysis of 500 to 700 of the donors classified V segments as functional when productive rearrangements were above 56.7% and as segregating when the standard deviation between donors was above 5%. A statistical classification framework was built for diagnosing cytomegalovirus status from the catalog of TCR beta chain sequences. In a later analysis, V and J genes were assigned by comparing TCR nucleotide sequences against IMGT/GENE-DB human TR gene sequences. In a later analysis, CDR3 sequences and most-parsimonious VDJ recombination scenarios were assigned using the TCRdist pipeline. In a later analysis, each TCR beta chain was defined by its CDR3 amino acid sequence together with its V-gene family, and reads without a unique V-gene family were excluded. A later analysis removed 592 highly shared, low-generation-probability nucleotide sequences to deal with suspected cross-contamination and a sequencing artifact. In a later analysis, a clonal expansion index for each public chain was calculated from normalized within-repertoire ranks of inferred template counts. A later analysis computed generation probabilities with a VDJ recombination model fitted to out-of-frame rearrangements, and checked the results against IGoR. In a later analysis, hypergeometric tests were used to score TCR-TCR, TCR-HLA and TCR-CMV co-occurrence, with a repertoire-size bias correction applied to TCR pairs. To estimate false discovery rates, a later analysis permuted the HLA or CMV assignments 20 times. A later analysis grouped co-occurring TCRs with DBSCAN, adding TCRdist sequence similarity when clustering within HLA-allele-positive subsets. Co-occurrence clustering excluded repertoires with fewer than 30,000 or more than 120,000 public chains, plus five with anomalous nucleotide sharing. The clones in this table, taken by TCRdb from immuneACCESS, are in-frame only. Not every clone is retained; where verified, under half of the shortfall comes from an unresolved V gene, and the cause of the rest is unknown. D and trimming come from the DNA, and the V and J calls and clone size come from that table. This sample has 90,000 to 130,000 clones in its table, and around 76% of those were observed once. The leading ten clones occupy about an eighth of the sample.

With respect to this clone: No antigen is known for it. No clone much larger than this one lies a single base away; base qualities are absent.

The sequencing input was PBMCs. This receptor was taken from a young man in good health and CMV-seropositive. The chain uses TRBV29-1 and TRBJ2-5; the D gene is perhaps TRBD1, on 5 matching bases. Here the CDR3 is given as CSVEGSTGKETQYF. The base sequence is TGCAGCGTTGAAGGCTCCACAGGAAAAGAGACCCAGTACTTC.